This entry concerns a single TCR beta chain. The target antigen is unknown. This entry belongs to a study of T cell responses to AZD1222 COVID-19 vaccine. Whole-study findings and limits: Reports say nearly half of spike-specific TCRs go after unmutated variant regions. Just a handful of people given AZD1222 tested seropositive at baseline. In all cases, repertoires were sampled only after the peak T cell response.

Repertoires were generated with immunoSEQ multiplex PCR, while TCRdb's copy carries only in-frame clones and drops some. The data show roughly 170,000 clones, with around 90% seen just once and approximately 0.49% held by the top ten. Germline V gene data show CDR1 as LGHDT and CDR2 as YNNKEL (reference sequence). The ends were cut back, 4 bases at V and 10 bases at J, with 11 bases in the middle. CDR3 length: 12 residues. This TCR derives from an adult in good health. This rearrangement joins TRBV3-1 (or the pseudogene TRBV3-2) to TRBJ2-1; D gene ambiguous. This specimen consisted of peripheral blood, obtained on day 0 of AZD1222 vaccination. Written as DNA, the CDR3 is TGTGCCAGCAGCCGGCTTTATGGGGAGCAGTTCTTC. Translated: CASSRLYGEQFF.